This entry features one TCR beta chain sequence. A junction boundary mismatches the germline segment, possibly from a read error. The CDR3 is made up of 14 amino acids. CDR1 and CDR2 from the germline V gene are SGHRS and YFSETQ. This sample is part of a study of blood T cells in healthy people across ages. Next came a second PCR, run for about 7 to 12 cycles, which used a sample-barcoded 5' primer along with a J-beta primer mix. The yield of each sample was at least 2.5 million CDR3-containing paired-end reads. From the 5' RACE reads, TCRdb called clonotypes with MiXCR, one entry per CDR3 protein. The sample has about 1.6 million distinct CDR3 sequences; 34% are singletons.

The sequencing input was blood. The sequence derives from a woman aged 25 to 39 in good health. The gene calls are TRBV5-1 and TRBJ2-1; 8 nucleotides match TRBD2. DNA of the CDR3: TGTGCCAGCAGCTTAGCGGGGACGAACAATGAGCAGTTCTTC. This sequence encodes CASSLAGTNNEQFF.